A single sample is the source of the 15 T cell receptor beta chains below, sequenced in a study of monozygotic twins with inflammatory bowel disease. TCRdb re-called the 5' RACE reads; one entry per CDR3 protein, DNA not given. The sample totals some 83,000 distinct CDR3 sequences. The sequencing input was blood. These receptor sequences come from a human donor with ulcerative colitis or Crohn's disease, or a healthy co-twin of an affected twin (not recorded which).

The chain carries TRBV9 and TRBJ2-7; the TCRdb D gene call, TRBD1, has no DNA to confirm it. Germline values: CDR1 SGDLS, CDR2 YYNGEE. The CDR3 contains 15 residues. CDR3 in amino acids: CASSARTGNFYEQYF.

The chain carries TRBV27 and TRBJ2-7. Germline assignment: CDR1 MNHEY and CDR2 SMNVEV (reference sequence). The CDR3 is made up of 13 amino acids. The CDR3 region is CASRTSVSYEQYF.

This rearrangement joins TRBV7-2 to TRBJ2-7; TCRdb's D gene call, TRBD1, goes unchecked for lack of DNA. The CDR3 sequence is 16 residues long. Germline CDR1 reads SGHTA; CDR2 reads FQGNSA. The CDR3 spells CASSLVARQGTYEQYF.

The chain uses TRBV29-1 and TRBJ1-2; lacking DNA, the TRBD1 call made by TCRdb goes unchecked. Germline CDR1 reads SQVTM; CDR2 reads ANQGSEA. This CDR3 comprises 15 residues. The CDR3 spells CSVDEGAGFPYGYTF.

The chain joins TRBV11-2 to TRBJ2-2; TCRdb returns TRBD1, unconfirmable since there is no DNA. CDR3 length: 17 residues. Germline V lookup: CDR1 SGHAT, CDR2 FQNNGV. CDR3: CASSGAGFSQMTGELFF.

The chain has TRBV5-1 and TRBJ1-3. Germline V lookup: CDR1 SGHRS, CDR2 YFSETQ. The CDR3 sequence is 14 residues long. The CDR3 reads CASSSDSSGNTIYF.

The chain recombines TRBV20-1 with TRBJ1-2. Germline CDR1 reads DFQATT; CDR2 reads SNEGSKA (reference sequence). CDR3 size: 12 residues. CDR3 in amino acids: CSARRQSHGYTF.

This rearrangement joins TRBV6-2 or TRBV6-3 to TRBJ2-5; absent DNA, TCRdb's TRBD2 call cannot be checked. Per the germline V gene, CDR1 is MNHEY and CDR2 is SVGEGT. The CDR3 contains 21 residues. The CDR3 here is CASSPPAEGGLNPQYQETQYF.

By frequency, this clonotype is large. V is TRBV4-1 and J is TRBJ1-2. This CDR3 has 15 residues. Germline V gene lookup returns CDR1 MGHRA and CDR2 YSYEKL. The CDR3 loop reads CASSQARRRDYGYTF.

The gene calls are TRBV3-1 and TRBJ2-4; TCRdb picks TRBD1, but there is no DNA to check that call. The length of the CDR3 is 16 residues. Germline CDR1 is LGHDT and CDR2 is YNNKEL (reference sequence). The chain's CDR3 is CASSRNLDRGKNIQYF. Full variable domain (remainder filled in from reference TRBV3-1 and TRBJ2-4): DTAVSQTPKYLVTQMGNDKSIKCEQNLGHDTMYWYKQDSKKFLKIMFSYNNKELIINETVPNRFSPKSPDKAHLNLHINSLELGDSAVYFCASSRNLDRGKNIQYFGAGTRLSVL.

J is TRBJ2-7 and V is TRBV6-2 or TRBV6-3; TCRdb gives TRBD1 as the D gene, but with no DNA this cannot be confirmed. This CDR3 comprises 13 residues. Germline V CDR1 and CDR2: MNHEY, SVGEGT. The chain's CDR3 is CASADSGTYEQYF.

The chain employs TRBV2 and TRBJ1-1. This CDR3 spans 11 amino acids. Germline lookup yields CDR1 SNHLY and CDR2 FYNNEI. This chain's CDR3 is CASSVSTEAFF.

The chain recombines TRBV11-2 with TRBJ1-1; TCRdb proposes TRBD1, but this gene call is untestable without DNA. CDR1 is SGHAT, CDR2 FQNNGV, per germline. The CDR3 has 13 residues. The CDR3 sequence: CASSPRTGREAFF.

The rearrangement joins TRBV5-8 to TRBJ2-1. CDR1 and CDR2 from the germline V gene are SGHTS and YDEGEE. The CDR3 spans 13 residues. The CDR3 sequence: CASSFDNKGEQFF. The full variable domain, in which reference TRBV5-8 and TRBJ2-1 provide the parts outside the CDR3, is EAGVTQSPTHLIKTRGQQATLRCSPISGHTSVYWYQQALGLGLQFLLWYDEGEERNRGNFPPRFSGRQFPNYSSELNVNALELEDSALYLCASSFDNKGEQFFGPGTRLTVL.

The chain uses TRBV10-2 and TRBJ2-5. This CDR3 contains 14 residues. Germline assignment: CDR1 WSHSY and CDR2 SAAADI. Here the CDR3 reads CASSSGRIQETQYF.